This T cell receptor (beta chain) was captured by sequencing in a study of radiation and T cells in renal cell carcinoma. Study-level findings and limits: Without pretreatment biopsies, baseline tumor clonotype presence was undetermined.

The V gene's germline CDR1 is SGHRS and CDR2 YFSETQ. The CDR3 is 15 residues long. With 0 bases removed from V and 3 bases from J, the gap between germline ends came to 11 bases. Profiled with immunoSEQ multiplex PCR; TCRdb holds only in-frame clones, not every one. The table records 100,000 to 150,000 clones, roughly 80% of them present only once. Time point denoted: baseline pretreatment blood. Treatment: 15 Gy SBRT to primary tumor, nephrectomy 4 weeks later. After SBRT, blood was collected at 2 and 4 weeks, plus baseline. The patient's renal cell carcinoma had clear cell pathology. Worth noting for this clone: Antigen unknown.

The clonotype was recovered from a woman in her sixties or seventies with renal cell carcinoma. The sequenced sample was blood, obtained from a patient whose treatment included radiotherapy and nephrectomy. The chain uses TRBV5-1 and TRBJ2-3, with D possibly called TRBD1 or TRBD2 (6 bases each). CDR3 sequence: CASSLGGGSTDTQYF. The CDR3 bases are TGCGCCAGCAGCTTGGGAGGGGGGTCGACAGATACGCAGTATTTT.